This T cell receptor (beta chain) originates from a study of regulatory T cells in long-lasting Graves disease. This clonotype was detected many times. Arm-PCR of CDR3 regions and iRepertoire HTBI primers were the basis on which TCR beta libraries were built. TCRdb re-called the multiplex PCR reads through MiXCR, storing one row per CDR3 protein. This sample has a few hundred thousand distinct CDR3 sequences, with roughly a sixth found just once. Time point described: newly diagnosed GD, antithyroid drugs for less than 3 months. PBMC-derived RNA was used for the TCR library. This CDR3 spans 16 amino acids. Germline V gene data show CDR1 as LNHDA and CDR2 as SQIVND (reference sequence). V was clipped by 3 bases and J by 3 bases; unmatched bases: 7. This sample also appeared in a second study, on T cells in Graves' hyperthyroidism and ophthalmopathy. As reported in that work: Subjects aged 18 to 65 presented with newly diagnosed hyperthyroidism of less than 2 months' duration.

Sequencing used peripheral blood mononuclear cells (PBMCs), obtained at new diagnosis, from a patient treated with antithyroid drugs. This TCR was recovered from a man between 35 and 55 years old with Graves disease. This chain connects TRBV19 to TRBJ2-1; 8 bases match TRBD1. This chain's CDR3 is CASSMGAGGYYNEQFF. The CDR3 bases are TGTGCCAGTAGTATGGGGGCAGGGGGCTACTACAATGAGCAGTTCTTC.